Listed below are T cell receptor beta chains from one sample, sequenced in a study of sequential checkpoint blockade in melanoma. Sequencing was performed with immunoSEQ multiplex PCR; in TCRdb, only in-frame clones are kept and a portion is missing. This table has some 2,900 clones, roughly 21% appearing once. Sequencing was performed on tumor tissue (inferred from file names), taken from a patient given nivolumab and ipilimumab in sequence. The receptors come from a human donor with melanoma. The CDR3 runs from the conserved cysteine through the conserved F or W. Fields, in order: J gene, D gene, V gene, clone size, CDR3 DNA, CDR3 protein. The D gene is left open where the match is weak. Only some rows state a clone size, as once, few, many or a class for expanded clones.

J gene: TRBJ1-3; D gene: TRBD1; V gene: TRBV5-1; clone size: NA; CDR3 DNA: TGCGCCAGCAGCCGGCAGGGGGCTTTGGGGGACTCTGGAAACACCATATATTTT; CDR3 protein: CASSRQGALGDSGNTIYF
J gene: TRBJ1-1; D gene: NA; V gene: TRBV11-3; clone size: many; CDR3 DNA: TGTGCCAGCACCTTAGGACAGATGGGGAACACTGAAGCTTTCTTT; CDR3 protein: CASTLGQMGNTEAFF
J gene: TRBJ2-5; D gene: TRBD2; V gene: TRBV6-8; clone size: few; CDR3 DNA: TGTGCCAGCAGTTACTCAGGCGGGCTAGCGGGCCAGCAAGAGACCCAGTACTTC; CDR3 protein: CASSYSGGLAGQQETQYF
J gene: TRBJ2-2; D gene: NA; V gene: TRBV6-8; clone size: NA; CDR3 DNA: TGTGCCAGCAGTTTATCAGTTAGCGGGGAGCTGTTTTTT; CDR3 protein: CASSLSVSGELFF
J gene: TRBJ2-7; D gene: NA; V gene: TRBV2; clone size: many; CDR3 DNA: TGTGCCAGCAGTATCCCCTCGCCGGGACCGGGGTCCTACGAGCAGTACTTC; CDR3 protein: CASSIPSPGPGSYEQYF
J gene: TRBJ1-1; D gene: TRBD1; V gene: TRBV19; clone size: NA; CDR3 DNA: TGTGCCAGTAGTATAGCCGACAGGGGGGGGCCGGAAGCTTTCTTT; CDR3 protein: CASSIADRGGPEAFF
J gene: TRBJ1-1; D gene: NA; V gene: TRBV15; clone size: few; CDR3 DNA: TGTGCCACCAGCAGTTGGTGGGGTCCTGAGAACACTGAAGCTTTCTTT; CDR3 protein: CATSSWWGPENTEAFF
J gene: TRBJ1-5; D gene: TRBD1; V gene: TRBV25-1; clone size: few; CDR3 DNA: TGTGCCAGCCGAGGGACAGGGGGCAATCAGCCCCAGCATTTT; CDR3 protein: CASRGTGGNQPQHF
J gene: TRBJ1-1; D gene: TRBD1; V gene: TRBV23-1; clone size: once; CDR3 DNA: TGCGCCAGCAGCGAACACAGGGGGCTGGAGGCTTTCTTT; CDR3 protein: CASSEHRGLEAFF
J gene: TRBJ2-3; D gene: TRBD2; V gene: TRBV11-3; clone size: few; CDR3 DNA: TGTGCCAGCAGCTTAGAGGCTAGCGGGGCAACAGATACGCAGTATTTT; CDR3 protein: CASSLEASGATDTQYF
J gene: TRBJ1-1; D gene: NA; V gene: TRBV5-1; clone size: NA; CDR3 DNA: TGCGCCAGCAGCTCGGGACGGCTGCTGAACACTGAAGCTTTCTTT; CDR3 protein: CASSSGRLLNTEAFF
J gene: TRBJ1-4; D gene: NA; V gene: TRBV6-8; clone size: few; CDR3 DNA: TGTGCCAGCAACCCGGGCAGGGTGGATGAAAAACTGTTTTTT; CDR3 protein: CASNPGRVDEKLFF
J gene: TRBJ2-2; D gene: NA; V gene: TRBV6-8; clone size: NA; CDR3 DNA: TGTGCCAGCAGACCCGACAGGATCTCGGCCGGGGAGCTGTTTTTT; CDR3 protein: CASRPDRISAGELFF
J gene: TRBJ1-2; D gene: NA; V gene: TRBV6-8; clone size: few; CDR3 DNA: TGTGCCATCAGAAACAGGACCCCCTTTCATGGCTACACCTTC; CDR3 protein: CAIRNRTPFHGYTF
J gene: TRBJ2-1; D gene: TRBD2; V gene: TRBV9; clone size: NA; CDR3 DNA: TGTGCCAGCAGCCCATATGCTATAGCGGGGGGGCAGAGCTCCTACAATGAGCAGTTCTTC; CDR3 protein: CASSPYAIAGGQSSYNEQFF
J gene: TRBJ2-5; D gene: TRBD2; V gene: TRBV9; clone size: few; CDR3 DNA: TGTGCCAGCAGCGGCGGGGGGAGCCAAGAGACCCAGTACTTC; CDR3 protein: CASSGGGSQETQYF
J gene: TRBJ2-7; D gene: NA; V gene: TRBV9; clone size: NA; CDR3 DNA: TGTGCCAGCAGCGTAGCCCCCGGGACGGCTCGGGAGCAGTACTTC; CDR3 protein: CASSVAPGTAREQYF
J gene: TRBJ1-1; D gene: NA; V gene: TRBV18; clone size: few; CDR3 DNA: TGTGCCAGCTCACCCTCGATAAACACTGAAGCTTTCTTT; CDR3 protein: CASSPSINTEAFF
J gene: TRBJ2-3; D gene: NA; V gene: TRBV19; clone size: once; CDR3 DNA: TGTGCCAGTAGTATCCCAGGGTTGGGCGCAGATACGCAGTATTTT; CDR3 protein: CASSIPGLGADTQYF
J gene: TRBJ1-2; D gene: NA; V gene: TRBV18; clone size: few; CDR3 DNA: TGTGCCAGCTCACCTGGGCAGGGGAGGTCGTATGGCTACACCTTC; CDR3 protein: CASSPGQGRSYGYTF
J gene: TRBJ2-2; D gene: NA; V gene: TRBV9; clone size: medium-sized; CDR3 DNA: TGTGCCAGCAGCGTAGGGGGTAGCACCGGGGAGCTGTTTTTT; CDR3 protein: CASSVGGSTGELFF
J gene: TRBJ1-4; D gene: NA; V gene: TRBV6-1; clone size: few; CDR3 DNA: TGTGCCAGCAGTGAAGGGACAGCAACTAATGAAAAACTGTTTTTT; CDR3 protein: CASSEGTATNEKLFF
J gene: TRBJ2-7; D gene: NA; V gene: TRBV6-8; clone size: NA; CDR3 DNA: TGTGCCAGCAGTGACGGACAAGCGGGCGAGCAGTACTTC; CDR3 protein: CASSDGQAGEQYF
J gene: TRBJ1-2; D gene: TRBD1; V gene: TRBV11-3; clone size: many; CDR3 DNA: TGTGCCAGCAGCTTAGTCGGCAGGGGGCTTGATGGCTACACCTTC; CDR3 protein: CASSLVGRGLDGYTF
J gene: TRBJ2-7; D gene: TRBD1; V gene: TRBV6-8; clone size: NA; CDR3 DNA: TGTGCCAGCAGTTACTCGGGGACAGGGAGGGAGGAGCAGTACTTC; CDR3 protein: CASSYSGTGREEQYF
J gene: TRBJ1-4; D gene: NA; V gene: TRBV11-3; clone size: few; CDR3 DNA: TGTGCCAGCAGCTTCAGAGGGAGTGGCGAAAAACTGTTTTTT; CDR3 protein: CASSFRGSGEKLFF